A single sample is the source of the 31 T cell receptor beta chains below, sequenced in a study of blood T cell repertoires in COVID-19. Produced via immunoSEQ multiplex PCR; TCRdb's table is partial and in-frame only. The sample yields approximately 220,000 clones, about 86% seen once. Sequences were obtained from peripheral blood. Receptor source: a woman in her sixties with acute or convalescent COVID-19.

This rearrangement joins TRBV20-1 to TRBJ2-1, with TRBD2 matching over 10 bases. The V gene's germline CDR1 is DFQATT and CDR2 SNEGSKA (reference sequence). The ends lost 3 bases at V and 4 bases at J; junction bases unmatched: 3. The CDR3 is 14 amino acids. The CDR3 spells CSASQRGGYNEQFF. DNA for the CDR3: TGCAGTGCTAGTCAGCGGGGGGGGTACAATGAGCAGTTCTTC.

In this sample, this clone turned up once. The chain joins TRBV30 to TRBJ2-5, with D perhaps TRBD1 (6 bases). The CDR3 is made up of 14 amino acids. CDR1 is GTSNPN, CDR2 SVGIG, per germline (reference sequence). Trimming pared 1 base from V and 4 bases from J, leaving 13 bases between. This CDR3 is CAWSGGLVGETQYF. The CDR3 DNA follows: TGTGCCTGGAGTGGGGGGCTAGTCGGAGAGACCCAGTACTTC. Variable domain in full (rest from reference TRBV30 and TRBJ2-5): SQTIHQWPATLVQPVGSPLSLECTVEGTSNPNLYWYRQAAGRGLQLLFYSVGIGQISSEVPQNLSASRPQDRQFILSSKKLLLSDSGFYLCAWSGGLVGETQYFGPGTRLLVL.

The CDR3 DNA reads TGTGCCAGCAGAGGCGGGGCAAAAGAGACCCAGTACTTC. Its protein is CASRGGAKETQYF. The chain links TRBV6-5 to TRBJ2-5; D might be TRBD2 (6 bases). The CDR3 runs to 13 residues. Between the trimmed V and J ends, which lost 6 bases and 3 bases, there was a span of 11 bases. Germline assignment: CDR1 MNHEY and CDR2 SVGAGI.

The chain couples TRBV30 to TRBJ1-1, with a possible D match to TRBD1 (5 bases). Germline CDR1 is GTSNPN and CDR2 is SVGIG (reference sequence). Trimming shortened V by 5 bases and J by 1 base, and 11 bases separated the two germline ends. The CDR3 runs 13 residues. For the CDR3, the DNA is TGTGCCTGGGACTATCAGGGGAACACTGAAGCTTTCTTT. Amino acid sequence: CAWDYQGNTEAFF. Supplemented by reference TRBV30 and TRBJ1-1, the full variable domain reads SQTIHQWPATLVQPVGSPLSLECTVEGTSNPNLYWYRQAAGRGLQLLFYSVGIGQISSEVPQNLSASRPQDRQFILSSKKLLLSDSGFYLCAWDYQGNTEAFFGQGTRLTVV.

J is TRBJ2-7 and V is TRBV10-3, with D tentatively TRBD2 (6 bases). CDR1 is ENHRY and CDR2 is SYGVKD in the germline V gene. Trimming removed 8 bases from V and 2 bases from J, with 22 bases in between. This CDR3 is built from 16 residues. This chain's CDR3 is CAIGVVGLRGPYEQYF. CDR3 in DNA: TGTGCCATCGGGGTGGTTGGACTGCGGGGTCCCTACGAGCAGTACTTC.

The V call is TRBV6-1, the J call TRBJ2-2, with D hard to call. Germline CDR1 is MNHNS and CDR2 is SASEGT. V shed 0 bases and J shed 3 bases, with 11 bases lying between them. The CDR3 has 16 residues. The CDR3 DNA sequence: TGTGCCAGCAGTGAAGCGCACTTATTCCACACCGGGGAGCTGTTTTTT. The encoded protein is CASSEAHLFHTGELFF.

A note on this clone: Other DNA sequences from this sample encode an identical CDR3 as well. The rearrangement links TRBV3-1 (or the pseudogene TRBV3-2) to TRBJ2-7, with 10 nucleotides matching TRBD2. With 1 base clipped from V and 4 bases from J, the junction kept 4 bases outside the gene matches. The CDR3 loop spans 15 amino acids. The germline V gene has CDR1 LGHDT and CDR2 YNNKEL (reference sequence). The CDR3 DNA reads TGTGCCAGCAGCCAAGGACCTAGCGGGGGTTACGAGCAGTACTTC. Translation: CASSQGPSGGYEQYF.

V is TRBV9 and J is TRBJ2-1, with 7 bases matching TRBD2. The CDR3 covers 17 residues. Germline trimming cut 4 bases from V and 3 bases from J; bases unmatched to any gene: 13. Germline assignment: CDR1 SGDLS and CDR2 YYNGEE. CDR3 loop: CASSSPLGRAFYNEQFF. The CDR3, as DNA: TGTGCCAGCAGCTCCCCTCTAGGGAGGGCTTTCTACAATGAGCAGTTCTTC.

In nucleotides, the CDR3 is TGTGCCAGCAGCACAACAGGACCCGTCACTGAAGCTTTCTTT. Protein: CASSTTGPVTEAFF. The genes are TRBV3-1 (or the pseudogene TRBV3-2) and TRBJ1-1, with D possibly matching TRBD1 (5 bases). The CDR3 contains 14 residues. Germline values: CDR1 LGHDT, CDR2 YNNKEL (reference sequence). V lost 5 bases and J lost 4, with 14 bases in between.

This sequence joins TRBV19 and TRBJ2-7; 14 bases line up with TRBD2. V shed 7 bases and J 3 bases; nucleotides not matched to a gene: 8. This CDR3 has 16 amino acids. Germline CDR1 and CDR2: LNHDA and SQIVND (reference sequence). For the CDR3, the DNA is TGTGCCAGTAAGGGGACTAGCGGGGGCCGATACTACGAGCAGTACTTC. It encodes CASKGTSGGRYYEQYF.

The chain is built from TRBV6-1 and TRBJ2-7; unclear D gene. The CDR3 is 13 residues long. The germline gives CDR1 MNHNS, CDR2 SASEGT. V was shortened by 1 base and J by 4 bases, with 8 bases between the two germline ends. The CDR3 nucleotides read TGTGCCAGCAGTGAAGGTCTCTTTTACGAGCAGTACTTC. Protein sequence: CASSEGLFYEQYF.

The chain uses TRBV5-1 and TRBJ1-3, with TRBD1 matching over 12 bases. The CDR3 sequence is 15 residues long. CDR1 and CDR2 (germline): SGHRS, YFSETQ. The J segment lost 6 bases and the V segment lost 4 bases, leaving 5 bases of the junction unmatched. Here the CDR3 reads CASSLGQGAENTIYF. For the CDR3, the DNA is TGCGCCAGCAGCCTGGGACAGGGGGCCGAAAACACCATATATTTT.

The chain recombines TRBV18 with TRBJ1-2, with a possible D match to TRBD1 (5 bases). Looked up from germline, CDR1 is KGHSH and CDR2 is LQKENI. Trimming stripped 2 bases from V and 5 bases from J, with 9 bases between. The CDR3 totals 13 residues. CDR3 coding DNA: TGTGCCAGCTCACCAATTGGGGGGTATGGCTACACCTTC. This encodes CASSPIGGYGYTF.

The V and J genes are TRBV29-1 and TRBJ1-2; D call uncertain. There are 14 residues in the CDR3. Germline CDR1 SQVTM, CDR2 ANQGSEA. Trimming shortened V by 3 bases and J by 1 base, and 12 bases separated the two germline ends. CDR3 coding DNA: TGCAGCGTTGATGGTCTCTCAGATAACTATGGCTACACCTTC. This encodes CSVDGLSDNYGYTF.

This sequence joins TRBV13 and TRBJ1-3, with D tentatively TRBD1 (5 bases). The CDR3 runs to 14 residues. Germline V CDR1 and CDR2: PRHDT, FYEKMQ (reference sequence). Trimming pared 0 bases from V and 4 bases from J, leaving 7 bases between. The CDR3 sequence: CASSLGTDGNTIYF. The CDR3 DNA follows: TGTGCCAGCAGCTTAGGGACAGACGGAAACACCATATATTTT. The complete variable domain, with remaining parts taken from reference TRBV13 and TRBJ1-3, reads AAGVIQSPRHLIKEKRETATLKCYPIPRHDTVYWYQQGPGQDPQFLISFYEKMQSDKGSIPDRFSAQQFSDYHSELNMSSLELGDSALYFCASSLGTDGNTIYFGEGSWLTVV.

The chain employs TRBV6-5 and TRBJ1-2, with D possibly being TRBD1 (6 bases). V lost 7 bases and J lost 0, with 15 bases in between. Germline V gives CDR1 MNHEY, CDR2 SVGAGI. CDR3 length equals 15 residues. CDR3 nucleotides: TGTGCCAGCATTAAATACAGGGATTCTAACTATGGCTACACCTTC. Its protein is CASIKYRDSNYGYTF.

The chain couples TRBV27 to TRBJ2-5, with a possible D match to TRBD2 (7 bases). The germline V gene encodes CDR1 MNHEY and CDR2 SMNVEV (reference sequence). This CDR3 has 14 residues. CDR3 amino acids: CVSSLRGGQETQYF. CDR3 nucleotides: TGTGTCTCCAGTTTGAGGGGGGGCCAAGAGACCCAGTACTTC.

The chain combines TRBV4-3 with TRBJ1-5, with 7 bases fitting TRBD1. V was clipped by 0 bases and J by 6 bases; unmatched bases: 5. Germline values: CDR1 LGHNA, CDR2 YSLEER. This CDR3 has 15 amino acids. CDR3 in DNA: TGCGCCAGCAGCCAAGATACACAGGGGTTTCAGCCCCAGCATTTT. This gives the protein CASSQDTQGFQPQHF.

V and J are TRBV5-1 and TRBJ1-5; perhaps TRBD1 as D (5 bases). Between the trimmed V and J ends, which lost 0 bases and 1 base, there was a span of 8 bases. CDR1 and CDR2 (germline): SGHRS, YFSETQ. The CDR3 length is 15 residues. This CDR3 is CASSLEGISNQPQHF. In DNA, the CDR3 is TGCGCCAGCAGCTTGGAGGGGATCAGCAATCAGCCCCAGCATTTT.

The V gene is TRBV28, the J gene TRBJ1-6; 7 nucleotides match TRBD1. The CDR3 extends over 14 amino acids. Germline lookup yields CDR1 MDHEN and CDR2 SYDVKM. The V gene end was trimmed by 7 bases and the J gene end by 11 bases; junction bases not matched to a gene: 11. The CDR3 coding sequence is TGTGCCAGCACCCAGGACAGGTCCCTTACACCCCTCCACTTT. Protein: CASTQDRSLTPLHF.

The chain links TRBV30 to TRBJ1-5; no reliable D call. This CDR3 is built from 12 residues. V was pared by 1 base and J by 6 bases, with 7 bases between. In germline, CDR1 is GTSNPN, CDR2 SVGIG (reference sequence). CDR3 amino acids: CAWSAAGQPQHF. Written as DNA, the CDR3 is TGTGCCTGGAGTGCTGCCGGTCAGCCCCAGCATTTT.

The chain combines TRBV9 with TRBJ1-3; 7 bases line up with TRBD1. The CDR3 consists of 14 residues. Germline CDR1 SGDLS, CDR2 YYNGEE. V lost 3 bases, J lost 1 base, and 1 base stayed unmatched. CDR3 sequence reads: CASSETGSGNTIYF. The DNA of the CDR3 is TGTGCCAGCAGCGAGACAGGGTCTGGAAACACCATATATTTT.

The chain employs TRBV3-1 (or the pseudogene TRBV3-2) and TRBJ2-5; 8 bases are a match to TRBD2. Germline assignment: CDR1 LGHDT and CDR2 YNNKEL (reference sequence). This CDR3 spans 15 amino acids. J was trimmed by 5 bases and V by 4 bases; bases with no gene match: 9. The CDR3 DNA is TGTGCCAGCAGCCTGACTAGCGTGTCGTTGGAGACCCAGTACTTC. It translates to CASSLTSVSLETQYF.

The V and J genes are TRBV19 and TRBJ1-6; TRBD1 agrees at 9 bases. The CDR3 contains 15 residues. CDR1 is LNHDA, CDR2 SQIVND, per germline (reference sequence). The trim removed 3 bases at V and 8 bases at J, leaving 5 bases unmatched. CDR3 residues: CASSIPGDRDSPLHF. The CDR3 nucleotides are TGTGCCAGTAGTATTCCGGGGGACAGGGATTCACCCCTCCACTTT.

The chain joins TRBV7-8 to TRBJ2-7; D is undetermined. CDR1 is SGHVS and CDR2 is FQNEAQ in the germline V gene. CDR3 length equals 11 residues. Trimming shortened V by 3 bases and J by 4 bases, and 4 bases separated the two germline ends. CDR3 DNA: TGTGCCAGCAGCTTCAGTTACGAGCAGTACTTC. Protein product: CASSFSYEQYF.

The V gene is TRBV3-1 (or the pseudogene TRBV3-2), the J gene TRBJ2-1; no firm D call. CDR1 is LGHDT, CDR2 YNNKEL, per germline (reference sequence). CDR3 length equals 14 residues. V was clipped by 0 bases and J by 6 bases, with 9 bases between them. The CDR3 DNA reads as TGTGCCAGCAGCCAAGACGCGATCGTCAATGAGCAGTTCTTC. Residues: CASSQDAIVNEQFF.

CDR3 amino acids: CASSQDSSGQGEKLFF. CDR3 nucleotide sequence: TGTGCCAGCAGCCAAGATTCGTCAGGGCAGGGTGAAAAACTGTTTTTT. The chain recombines TRBV4-2 with TRBJ1-4; D may be TRBD1 (5 bases). The CDR3 contains 16 residues. Trimming shortened V by 0 bases and J by 7 bases, and 15 bases separated the two germline ends. Looked up from germline, CDR1 is LGHNA and CDR2 is YNFKEQ.

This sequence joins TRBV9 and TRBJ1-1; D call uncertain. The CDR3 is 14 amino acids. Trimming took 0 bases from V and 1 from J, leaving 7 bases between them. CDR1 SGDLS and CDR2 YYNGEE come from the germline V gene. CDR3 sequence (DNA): TGTGCCAGCAGCGTAGGAGTCGGGAACACTGAAGCTTTCTTT. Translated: CASSVGVGNTEAFF.

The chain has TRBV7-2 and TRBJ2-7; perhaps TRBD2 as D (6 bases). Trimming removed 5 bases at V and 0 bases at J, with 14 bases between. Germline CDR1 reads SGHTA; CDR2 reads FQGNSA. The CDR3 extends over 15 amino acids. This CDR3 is CASSPIGGFSYEQYF. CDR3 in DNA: TGTGCCAGCAGCCCGATTGGGGGGTTCTCCTACGAGCAGTACTTC.

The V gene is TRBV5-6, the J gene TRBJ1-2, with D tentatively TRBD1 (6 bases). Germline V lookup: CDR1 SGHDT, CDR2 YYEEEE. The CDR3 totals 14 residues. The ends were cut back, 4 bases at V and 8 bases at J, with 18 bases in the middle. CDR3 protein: CASSLQLQGGGYTF. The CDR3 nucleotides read TGTGCCAGCAGCCTACAACTACAGGGTGGCGGCTACACCTTC.

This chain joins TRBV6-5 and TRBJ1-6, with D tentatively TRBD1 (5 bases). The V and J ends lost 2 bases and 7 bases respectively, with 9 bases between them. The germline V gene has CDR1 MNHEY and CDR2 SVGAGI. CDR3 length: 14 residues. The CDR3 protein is CASSYRPGNSPLHF. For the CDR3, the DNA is TGTGCCAGCAGTTACAGGCCAGGGAATTCACCCCTCCACTTT.